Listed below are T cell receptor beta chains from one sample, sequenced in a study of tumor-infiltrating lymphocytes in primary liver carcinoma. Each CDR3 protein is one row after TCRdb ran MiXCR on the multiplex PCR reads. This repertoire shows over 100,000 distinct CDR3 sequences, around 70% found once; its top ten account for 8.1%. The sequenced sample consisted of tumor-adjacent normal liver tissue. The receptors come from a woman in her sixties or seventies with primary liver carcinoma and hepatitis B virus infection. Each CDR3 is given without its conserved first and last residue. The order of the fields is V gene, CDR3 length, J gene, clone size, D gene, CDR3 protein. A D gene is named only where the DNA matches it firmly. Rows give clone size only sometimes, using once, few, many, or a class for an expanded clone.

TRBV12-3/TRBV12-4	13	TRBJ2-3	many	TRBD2	ASSSRGRRTDTQY
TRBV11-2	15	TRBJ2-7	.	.	ASSLGRSSGRPYEQY
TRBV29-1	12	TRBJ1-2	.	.	SVFTIRFGYGYT
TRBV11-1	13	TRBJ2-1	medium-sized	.	ASSLDRVLGNEQF
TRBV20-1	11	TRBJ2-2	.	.	SARDPGPGELF
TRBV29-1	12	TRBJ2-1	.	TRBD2	SVGGTSGHNEQF
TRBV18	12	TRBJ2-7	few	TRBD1	ASSRTGTPYEQY
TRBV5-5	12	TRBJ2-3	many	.	ASSYHIPTDTQY
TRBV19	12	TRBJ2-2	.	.	DSSIRRNTGELF
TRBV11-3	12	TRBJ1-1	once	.	ACSHRSGNTGAF
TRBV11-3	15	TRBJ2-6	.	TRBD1	ACSPRTGTIGANVLT
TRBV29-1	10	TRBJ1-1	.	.	GVGIPNTEAF
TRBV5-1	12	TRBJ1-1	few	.	ASSLGAANTEAF
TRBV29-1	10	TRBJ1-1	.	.	SARQKGTEAF
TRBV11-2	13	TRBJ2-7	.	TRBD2	ASTLDRGLVPEQY
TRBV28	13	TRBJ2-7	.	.	AGSLLVSGSYEQY
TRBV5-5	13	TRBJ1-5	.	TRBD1	ASSQDRGIHQSQH
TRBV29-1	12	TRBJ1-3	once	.	SGWDCCSGNTIY
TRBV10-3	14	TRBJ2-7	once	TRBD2	AISTKPRLAGNEQY
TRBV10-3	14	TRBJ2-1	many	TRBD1	AISETTGIPYNEQF
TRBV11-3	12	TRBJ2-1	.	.	ASSRGLLGDEQL
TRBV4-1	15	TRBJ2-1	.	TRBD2	ASSQPKPAGNINELF
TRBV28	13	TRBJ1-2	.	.	TSSSGVSRAYGYT
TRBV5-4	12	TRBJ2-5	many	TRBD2	ASSSSGRGETQY
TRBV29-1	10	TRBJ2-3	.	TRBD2	SLTSTRDTQY
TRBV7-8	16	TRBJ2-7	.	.	ASSLASSWTPVYYEQY
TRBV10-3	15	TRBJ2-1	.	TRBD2	AISESEREGSYNEQF
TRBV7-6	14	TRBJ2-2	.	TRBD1	ASSIRGRGNTGERF
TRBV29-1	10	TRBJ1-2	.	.	SIEVELHVYT
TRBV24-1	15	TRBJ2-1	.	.	ATSDSPLASAYNEQF
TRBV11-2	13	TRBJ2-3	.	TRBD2	ACSYASGSSDTQY
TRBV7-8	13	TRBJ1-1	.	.	ASSPLQGYRGEAS
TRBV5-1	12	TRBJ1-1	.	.	AISFQGLNIEAF
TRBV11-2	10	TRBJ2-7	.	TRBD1	ISSQTGSGQY
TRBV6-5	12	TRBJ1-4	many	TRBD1	ASSYRDRGQKLF
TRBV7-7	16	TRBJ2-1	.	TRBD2	ASSLGTSGSREYNEQF
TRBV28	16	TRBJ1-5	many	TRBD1	ASSNDRGRGLGNQPQH
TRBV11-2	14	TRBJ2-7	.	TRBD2	ASSPGLAEASYVQY
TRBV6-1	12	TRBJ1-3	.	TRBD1	AISPGQGMNTIY
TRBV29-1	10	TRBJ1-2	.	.	SVDDHRYSYT
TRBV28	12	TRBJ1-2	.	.	ASSLMSHLQGYT
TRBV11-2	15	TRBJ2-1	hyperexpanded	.	ASSLDQQGIVYNEQF
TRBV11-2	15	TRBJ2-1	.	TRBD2	ASSLGLAVVGYNEQF
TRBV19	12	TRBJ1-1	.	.	ASTPQKGVAEAF
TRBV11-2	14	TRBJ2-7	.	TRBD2	TSSLLAGAKAYEHN
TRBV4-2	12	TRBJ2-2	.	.	ASPRLDPVGELF
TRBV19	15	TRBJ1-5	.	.	ASSIRELIGGNQPQH